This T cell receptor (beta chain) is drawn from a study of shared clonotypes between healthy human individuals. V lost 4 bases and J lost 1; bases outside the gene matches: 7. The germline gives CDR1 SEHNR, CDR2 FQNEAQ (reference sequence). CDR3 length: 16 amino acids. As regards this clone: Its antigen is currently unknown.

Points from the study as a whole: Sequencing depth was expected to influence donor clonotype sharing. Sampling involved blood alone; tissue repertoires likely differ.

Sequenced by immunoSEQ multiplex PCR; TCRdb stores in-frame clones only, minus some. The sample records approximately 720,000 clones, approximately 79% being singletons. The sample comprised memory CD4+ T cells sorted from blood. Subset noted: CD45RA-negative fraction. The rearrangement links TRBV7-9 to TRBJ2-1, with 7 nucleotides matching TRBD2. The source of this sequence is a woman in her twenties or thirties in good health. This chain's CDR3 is CASSSFSGPSYNEQFF. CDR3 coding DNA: TGTGCCAGCAGCTCATTTAGCGGGCCTTCCTACAATGAGCAGTTCTTC.